This TCR beta chain emerged from a study of blood T cells in healthy people across ages. A second PCR of roughly 7 to 11 cycles used a sample-barcoded 5' primer and a J-beta primer mix. One entry per CDR3 protein, called by TCRdb with MiXCR from the 5' RACE reads. The sample consists of 1.5 million or so distinct CDR3 sequences, approximately 38% of them appearing once. The length of the CDR3 is 15 residues. V dropped 2 bases and J dropped 6; count of bases not matched to a gene: 6. CDR1 is SGHTA, CDR2 FQGTGA, per germline. This clonotype was counted a few times. The source of this sequence is a woman in her late teens or twenties in good health. This rearrangement joins TRBV7-3 to TRBJ2-1, with 8 bases aligning to TRBD2. The sample comprised blood. CDR3 amino acids: CASSLDSGVLNEQFF. The CDR3 DNA follows: TGTGCCAGCAGCTTAGATAGCGGGGTCCTCAATGAGCAGTTCTTC.